Sequencing of this T cell receptor (beta chain) was carried out in a study of T cell responses to AZD1222 COVID-19 vaccine. Study-wide points: Repertoires were obtained solely post-peak T cell response. Two AZD1222 administrations were followed by greater Spike-specific TCR breadth and depth.

Of note for this clone: The target antigen is unknown.

Data came from immunoSEQ multiplex PCR; TCRdb stores just in-frame clones and leaves some out. The profile shows just under 35,000 clones, approximately 86% of them singletons. CDR3 length: 17 residues. The V gene end was trimmed by 2 bases and the J gene end by 0 bases; junction bases not matched to a gene: 4. Germline V gene data show CDR1 as MNHEY and CDR2 as SMNVEV (reference sequence). The V and J genes are TRBV27 and TRBJ2-1; 10 nucleotides match TRBD2. The starting material was peripheral blood, obtained on day 0 of AZD1222 vaccination. This TCR derives from an adult in good health. CDR3 sequence (DNA): TGTGCCAGCAGTTTAGTAACTAGCGGGATCTCCTACAATGAGCAGTTCTTC. It yields the protein CASSLVTSGISYNEQFF.